The present entry profiles one T cell receptor beta chain with its context. Its target is not known. This specimen comes from a study of response to subunit inactivated influenza vaccine. Overall study results and limits: Seasonal influenza vaccination, on each occasion, was suggested by the authors to recruit few new T cells.

One entry per CDR3 protein results from TCRdb running MiXCR on the RT-PCR reads. The sample lists 500,000 to 600,000 distinct CDR3 sequences, roughly 15% occurring once. V gave up 1 base and J gave up 1 base; unmatched junction bases: 4. CDR1 is LGHNA, CDR2 YSLEER, per germline. CDR3 size: 16 residues. The sequence was collected from a man aged 50 or older who received an inactivated influenza vaccine. The chain recombines TRBV4-3 with TRBJ2-1, with 7 bases lining up with TRBD2. The sample was PBMCs from blood, taken 11 to 12 days after vaccination. The CDR3 loop reads CASSQGGGKSYNEQFF. The CDR3 coding sequence is TGCGCCAGCAGCCAAGGCGGGGGAAAATCCTACAATGAGCAGTTCTTC.